Listed here are 26 T cell receptor beta chains from one sample, sequenced in a study of blood T cell repertoires in COVID-19. Repertoires were generated with immunoSEQ multiplex PCR, while TCRdb's copy carries only in-frame clones and drops some. Among a few hundred thousand clones, around 85% were seen once, and the ten largest hold 3.5% to 4%. Sequenced input: PBMCs or T cells enriched from blood (not recorded which). The source is a woman in her thirties or forties with acute COVID-19.

The rearrangement uses TRBV18 and TRBJ2-7; 7 nucleotides line up with TRBD1. This CDR3 region has 15 residues. Trimming took 3 bases from V and 3 from J; bases not matched to a gene: 8. Germline-derived CDR1 and CDR2 are KGHSH and LQKENI. CDR3 sequence: CASSPRQGYNYEQYF. The DNA of the CDR3 is TGTGCCAGCTCACCTAGACAGGGTTACAACTACGAGCAGTACTTC.

The sample holds a few counts of this clone. The chain combines TRBV5-6 with TRBJ2-7, with TRBD1 identical over 9 bases. The J segment lost 6 bases and the V segment lost 0 bases, leaving 4 bases of the junction unmatched. Germline V gene lookup returns CDR1 SGHDT and CDR2 YYEEEE. CDR3 length: 14 residues. DNA of the CDR3: TGTGCCAGCAGCTTGGGGACAGGGGCCCGCGAGCAGTACTTC. Encoded protein: CASSLGTGAREQYF.

This rearrangement joins TRBV19 to TRBJ1-5; D may be TRBD1 (5 bases). The CDR3 spans 14 residues. Trimming cost V 4 bases and J 4 bases, with 11 bases left between them. Looked up from germline, CDR1 is LNHDA and CDR2 is SQIVND (reference sequence). In nucleotides, the CDR3 is TGTGCCAGTAGTAACGGCCGGGGGAATCAGCCCCAGCATTTT. This gives the protein CASSNGRGNQPQHF.

The chain recombines TRBV7-9 with TRBJ1-2; D remains unclear. With 4 bases removed from V and 8 bases from J, the gap between germline ends came to 14 bases. The CDR3 length is 13 residues. Looked up from germline, CDR1 is SEHNR and CDR2 is FQNEAQ (reference sequence). The chain's CDR3 is CASSSRVASGYTF. The CDR3 nucleotides are TGTGCCAGCAGCTCCCGGGTGGCCTCCGGCTACACCTTC.

This chain uses TRBV28 with TRBJ2-1; D is possibly TRBD1 (6 bases). The CDR3 has 16 residues. V gave up 4 bases and J gave up 3 bases, with 16 bases separating them. Germline loops: CDR1 MDHEN, CDR2 SYDVKM. In DNA, the CDR3 is TGTGCCAGCAGTTCCCCGGGACAACGGGGCTACAATGAGCAGTTCTTC. This codes for CASSSPGQRGYNEQFF.

This chain joins TRBV18 and TRBJ1-6; 9 positions match TRBD1. This CDR3 has 13 amino acids. Looked up from germline, CDR1 is KGHSH and CDR2 is LQKENI. Trimming took 5 bases from V and 10 from J; bases not matched to a gene: 3. CDR3 loop: CASSKDRGSPLHF. The CDR3 DNA follows: TGTGCCAGCTCAAAGGACAGGGGCTCACCCCTCCACTTT.

The rearrangement links TRBV7-8 to TRBJ1-2; 9 bases agree with TRBD1. The V segment lost 5 bases and the J segment 3 bases; nucleotides outside the gene matches: 7. Germline V lookup: CDR1 SGHVS, CDR2 FQNEAQ. The CDR3 covers 15 residues. CDR3 amino acids: CASSPGTGIDYGYTF. The CDR3 DNA is TGTGCCAGCAGCCCCGGGACAGGGATAGACTATGGCTACACCTTC.

V usage is TRBV7-6 and J usage is TRBJ2-2; 12 positions agree with TRBD2. CDR3 size: 15 residues. Germline values: CDR1 SGHVS, CDR2 FNYEAQ. V lost 5 bases, J lost 9 bases, and 7 bases stayed unmatched. This chain's CDR3 is CASSPSGRASRELFF. In DNA form, the CDR3 reads TGTGCCAGCAGCCCTAGCGGGAGGGCCTCGCGGGAGCTGTTTTTT.

The V call is TRBV24-1, the J call TRBJ2-1, with no clear D. V was pared by 9 bases and J by 9 bases, with 14 bases between. There are 12 residues in the CDR3. Germline CDR1 reads KGHDR; CDR2 reads SFDVKD. CDR3 nucleotides: TGTGCCACCCTTCCCCCAATCGGTGAGCAGTTCTTC. Translation gives CATLPPIGEQFF.

The rearrangement uses TRBV7-9 and TRBJ1-6, with a weak D call TRBD1 (5 bases). The CDR3 has 17 amino acids. Germline CDR1 SEHNR, CDR2 FQNEAQ (reference sequence). Trimming stripped 3 bases from V and 3 bases from J, with 15 bases between. The CDR3 protein is CASSFSGRHFYNSPLHF. CDR3 sequence (DNA): TGTGCCAGCAGCTTTTCAGGGCGCCATTTCTATAATTCACCCCTCCACTTT.

The chain is built from TRBV2 and TRBJ1-2; D is perhaps TRBD1 (6 bases). The CDR3 sequence is 16 residues long. V was pared by 1 base and J by 5 bases, with 17 bases between. Germline lookup yields CDR1 SNHLY and CDR2 FYNNEI. CDR3: CASSEGGVSQGYGYTF. The CDR3 DNA reads TGTGCCAGCAGTGAAGGTGGGGTCTCACAGGGTTATGGCTACACCTTC.

The chain is built from TRBV19 and TRBJ2-1; 11 bases are a match to TRBD2. This CDR3 is 17 amino acids long. V trimming: 5 bases; J trimming: 0 bases; junction bases outside the gene matches: 6. The germline CDR1 and CDR2 sequences are LNHDA and SQIVND (reference sequence). CDR3 bases: TGTGCCAGTAGTTGGACTAGCGGGCTAAGCTCCTACAATGAGCAGTTCTTC. This encodes CASSWTSGLSSYNEQFF.

J is TRBJ2-3 and V is TRBV7-8; a weak D match, TRBD2 (5 bases). The germline V gene encodes CDR1 SGHVS and CDR2 FQNEAQ. CDR3 length: 15 amino acids. Trimming removed 2 bases from V and 0 bases from J, with 9 bases in between. The CDR3, as DNA: TGTGCCAGCAGCTTATTCGGGAAGAGCACAGATACGCAGTATTTT. This codes for CASSLFGKSTDTQYF. Full variable domain (rest looked up from reference TRBV7-8 and TRBJ2-3): GAGVSQSPRYKVAKRGQDVALRCDPISGHVSLFWYQQALGQGPEFLTYFQNEAQLDKSGLPSDRFFAERPEGSVSTLKIQRTQQEDSAVYLCASSLFGKSTDTQYFGPGTRLTVL.

The chain couples TRBV19 to TRBJ2-3; 8 bases are a match to TRBD2. Trimming removed 3 bases from V and 2 bases from J; junction bases left unmatched: 7. Germline assignment: CDR1 LNHDA and CDR2 SQIVND (reference sequence). This CDR3 is built from 16 residues. CDR3 protein: CASSMVTGGPTDTQYF. CDR3 coding DNA: TGTGCCAGTAGTATGGTCACGGGGGGGCCCACAGATACGCAGTATTTT. The variable domain in full, with the rest retrieved from reference TRBV19 and TRBJ2-3, is DGGITQSPKYLFRKEGQNVTLSCEQNLNHDAMYWYRQDPGQGLRLIYYSQIVNDFQKGDIAEGYSVSREKKESFPLTVTSAQKNPTAFYLCASSMVTGGPTDTQYFGPGTRLTVL.

This chain connects TRBV19 to TRBJ2-7, with TRBD2 as a possible D gene (5 bases). The V and J ends lost 3 bases and 2 bases respectively, with 8 bases between them. CDR3 size: 13 residues. CDR1 is LNHDA and CDR2 is SQIVND in the germline V gene (reference sequence). The CDR3 loop is CASSIERAYEQYF. Written as DNA, the CDR3 is TGTGCCAGTAGTATTGAGAGGGCCTACGAGCAGTACTTC.

The chain links TRBV6-1 to TRBJ2-5, with D maybe TRBD2 (5 bases). This CDR3 contains 12 residues. Trimming stripped 6 bases from V and 5 bases from J, with 10 bases between. Germline CDR1 MNHNS, CDR2 SASEGT. The chain's CDR3 is CASRASWETQYF. DNA of the CDR3: TGTGCCAGCAGGGCTAGCTGGGAGACCCAGTACTTC.

This chain links TRBV28 with TRBJ1-5; a possible D gene is TRBD1 (6 bases). Trimming stripped 8 bases from V and 5 bases from J, with 13 bases between. CDR1 MDHEN and CDR2 SYDVKM come from the germline V gene. This CDR3 contains 13 residues. The CDR3 protein is CASYRAGDQPQHF. CDR3 sequence (DNA): TGTGCCAGCTACAGGGCCGGTGATCAGCCCCAGCATTTT.

This chain joins TRBV6-5 and TRBJ2-1, with TRBD2 matching over 12 bases. V gave up 8 bases and J gave up 5 bases; unmatched junction bases: 7. The CDR3 sequence is 15 residues long. CDR1 is MNHEY and CDR2 is SVGAGI in the germline V gene. In nucleotides, the CDR3 is TGTGCCAGCGTTACTTGGACTAGCGGGAACAATGAGCAGTTCTTC. It yields the protein CASVTWTSGNNEQFF.

This sequence joins TRBV5-1 and TRBJ1-4; D is undetermined. V was shortened by 1 base and J by 0 bases, with 10 bases between the two germline ends. The CDR3 has 16 amino acids. Germline V CDR1 and CDR2: SGHRS, YFSETQ. CDR3 coding DNA: TGCGCCAGCAGCTTGAACTTTGTCGCAACTAATGAAAAACTGTTTTTT. Its protein is CASSLNFVATNEKLFF.

The rearrangement joins TRBV28 to TRBJ2-5; 8 bases are a match to TRBD1. The CDR3 totals 15 residues. The V and J ends lost 6 bases and 1 base, in that order; junction bases with no gene match: 7. Germline CDR1 is MDHEN and CDR2 is SYDVKM. In DNA form, the CDR3 reads TGTGCCAGCAGCTTGGCCGGGACAGGCCAAGAGACCCAGTACTTC. Protein product: CASSLAGTGQETQYF.

A few counts support this clone. The rearrangement links TRBV7-9 to TRBJ2-3, with TRBD1 identical over 7 bases. The CDR3 loop spans 14 amino acids. Germline lookup yields CDR1 SEHNR and CDR2 FQNEAQ (reference sequence). V was pared by 6 bases and J by 2 bases, with 5 bases of the junction left unmatched. The CDR3 reads CASRATGNTDTQYF. CDR3 coding DNA: TGTGCCAGCAGGGCGACAGGGAACACAGATACGCAGTATTTT.

The sample holds one count of this clone. The chain links TRBV7-2 to TRBJ2-5; the match to TRBD1 covers 8 bases. Germline CDR1 is SGHTA and CDR2 is FQGNSA. CDR3 length: 14 residues. V dropped 3 bases and J dropped 5; count of bases not matched to a gene: 5. The DNA for the CDR3 is TGTGCCAGCAGCTTCATGGACAGGGCGGAGACCCAGTACTTC. It encodes CASSFMDRAETQYF.

The rearrangement uses TRBV7-2 and TRBJ1-1; D remains unclear. This CDR3 is 14 amino acids long. Trimming removed 8 bases at V and 1 base at J, with 14 bases between. Per germline, CDR1 SGHTA and CDR2 FQGNSA. CDR3: CASGRSQPNTEAFF. The CDR3 nucleotides read TGTGCCAGCGGCCGGAGCCAGCCGAACACTGAAGCTTTCTTT.

The chain couples TRBV19 to TRBJ2-1; 16 bases line up with TRBD2. The length of the CDR3 is 18 residues. CDR1 and CDR2 from the germline V gene are LNHDA and SQIVND (reference sequence). The ends lost 4 bases at V and 4 bases at J; junction bases unmatched: 7. CDR3 coding DNA: TGTGCCAGTAGTACCGGGACTAGCGGGAGGGCGGGTTACAATGAGCAGTTCTTC. This translates into CASSTGTSGRAGYNEQFF.

The V and J genes are TRBV7-2 and TRBJ2-2, with TRBD1 matching over 8 bases. CDR1 and CDR2 (germline): SGHTA, FQGNSA. This CDR3 has 15 residues. Germline trimming cut 5 bases from V and 7 bases from J; bases unmatched to any gene: 9. The CDR3: CASSKDRARGGELFF. DNA of the CDR3: TGTGCCAGCAGCAAGGACAGGGCCAGGGGCGGGGAGCTGTTTTTT.

V and J are TRBV12-3 or TRBV12-4 and TRBJ1-1; D is possibly TRBD1 (6 bases). The CDR3 spans 13 residues. The ends were cut back, 0 bases at V and 6 bases at J, with 8 bases in the middle. The DNA for the CDR3 is TGTGCCAGCAGTTTAGCAGGACAGTCTGAAGCTTTCTTT. Amino acid sequence: CASSLAGQSEAFF.